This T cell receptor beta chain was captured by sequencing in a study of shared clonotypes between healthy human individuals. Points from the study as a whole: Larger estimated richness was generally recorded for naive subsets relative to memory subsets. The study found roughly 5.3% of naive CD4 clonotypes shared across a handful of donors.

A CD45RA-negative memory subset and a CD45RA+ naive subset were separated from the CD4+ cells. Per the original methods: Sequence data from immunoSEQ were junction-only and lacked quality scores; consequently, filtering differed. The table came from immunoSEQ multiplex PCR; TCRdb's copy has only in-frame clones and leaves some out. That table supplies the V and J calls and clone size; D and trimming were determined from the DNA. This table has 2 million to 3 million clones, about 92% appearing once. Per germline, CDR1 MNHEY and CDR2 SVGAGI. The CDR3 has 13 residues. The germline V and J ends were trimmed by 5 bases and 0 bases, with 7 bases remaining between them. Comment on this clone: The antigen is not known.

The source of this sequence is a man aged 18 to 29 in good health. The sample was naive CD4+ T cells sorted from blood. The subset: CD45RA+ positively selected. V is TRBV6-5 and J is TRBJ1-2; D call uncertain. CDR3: CASSPAANYGYTF. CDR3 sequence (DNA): TGTGCCAGCAGTCCAGCAGCTAACTATGGCTACACCTTC.